Below are 2 T cell receptor beta chains sequenced from a single sample in a study of T cell repertoires in cytomegalovirus infection. TCRdb processed the reads anew with MiXCR; each CDR3 protein has one entry. Of tens of thousands of distinct CDR3 sequences listed, about 33% were seen once; the top ten hold roughly 70%. Their antigen targets remain unknown. Sample: PBMCs, sequenced either directly or after in vitro stimulation (not recorded which). These receptors all come from a human donor in good health (CMV status not recorded). Some clones in this sample may be carry-over from other donors' samples.

The chain joins TRBV7-4 to TRBJ2-7; 9 bases fit TRBD2. The CDR3 extends over 15 amino acids. Germline V gives CDR1 SGHVT, CDR2 SQSDAQ. The junction had 8 bases not matched to a gene; V was cut back by 5 bases and J by 3 bases. CDR3 sequence (DNA): TGTGCCAGCAGCGCTGTAGCGGGAGCGCGCTACGAGCAGTACTTC. The encoded protein is CASSAVAGARYEQYF. Supplemented by reference TRBV7-4 and TRBJ2-7, the full variable domain reads GAGVSQSPRYKVAKRGRDVALRCDSISGHVTLYWYRQTLGQGSEVLTYSQSDAQRDKSGRPSGRFSAERPERSVSTLKIQRTEQGDSAVYLCASSAVAGARYEQYFGPGTRLTVT.

V gene TRBV9 combines with J gene TRBJ2-1; D is undetermined. V was cut by 0 bases and J by 6 bases, with 10 bases left in between. CDR1 and CDR2 (germline): SGDLS, YYNGEE. The CDR3 length is 14 residues. The CDR3 spells CASSVEGTGNEQFF. The CDR3 coding sequence is TGTGCCAGCAGCGTAGAGGGAACGGGCAATGAGCAGTTCTTC. The complete variable domain, with remaining parts taken from reference TRBV9 and TRBJ2-1, reads DSGVTQTPKHLITATGQRVTLRCSPRSGDLSVYWYQQSLDQGLQFLIQYYNGEERAKGNILERFSAQQFPDLHSELNLSSLELGDSALYFCASSVEGTGNEQFFGPGTRLTVL.